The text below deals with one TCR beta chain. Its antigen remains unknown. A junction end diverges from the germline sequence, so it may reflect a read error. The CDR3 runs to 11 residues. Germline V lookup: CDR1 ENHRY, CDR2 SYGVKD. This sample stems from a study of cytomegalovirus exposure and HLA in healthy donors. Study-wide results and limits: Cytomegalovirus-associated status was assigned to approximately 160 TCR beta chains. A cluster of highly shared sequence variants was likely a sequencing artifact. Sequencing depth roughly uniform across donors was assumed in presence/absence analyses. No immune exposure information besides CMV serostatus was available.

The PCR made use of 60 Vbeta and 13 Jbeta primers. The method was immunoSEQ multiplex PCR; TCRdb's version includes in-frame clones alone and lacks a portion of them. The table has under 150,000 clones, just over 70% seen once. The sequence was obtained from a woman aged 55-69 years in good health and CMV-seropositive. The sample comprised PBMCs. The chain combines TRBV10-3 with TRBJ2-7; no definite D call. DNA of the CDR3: TGTGCCAGCAGTTACTCGGACGAGCAGTACTTC. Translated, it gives CASSYSDEQYF.